Presented here are 6 T cell receptor beta chains from one specimen sequenced in a study. TCRdb reanalysed the 5' RACE reads using MiXCR and keeps one entry per CDR3 protein. The profile shows tens of thousands of distinct CDR3 sequences, roughly 33% of them singletons. Sequencing used tumor-infiltrating naive CD4+ T cells sorted from the breast tumor. The subset: naive CD4+ T cells, CD4+CD45RA+CD25-. Receptor source: a female donor with breast cancer.

This chain connects TRBV6-5 to TRBJ2-1; 9 nucleotides agree with TRBD2. The CDR3 spans 15 residues. CDR1 is MNHEY and CDR2 is SVGAGI in the germline V gene. The trim removed 5 bases at V and 4 bases at J, leaving 6 bases unmatched. The CDR3 loop reads CASSVLTSGYNEQFF. As DNA, the CDR3 is TGTGCCAGCAGTGTCCTCACTAGCGGGTACAATGAGCAGTTCTTC.

Remarks on this clonotype: This may be a read error, as it is one base from a much larger clone. The chain recombines TRBV12-3 or TRBV12-4 with TRBJ1-2; D gene unclear. V was pared by 10 bases and J by 7 bases, with 16 bases between. The CDR3 consists of 12 residues. The CDR3 reads CANLVTGGGYTF. CDR3 in DNA: TGTGCCAACCTTGTAACGGGTGGTGGCTACACCTTC.

Of note for this clonotype: One base away lies a much larger clone, so this may be a sequencing read error. V is TRBV4-1 and J is TRBJ1-1; 7 nucleotides agree with TRBD1. Germline lookup yields CDR1 MGHRA and CDR2 YSYEKL. This CDR3 comprises 13 residues. CDR3 protein: CASRQDRASEAFF. CDR3 nucleotide sequence: TGCGCCAGCAGGCAAGACAGGGCAAGTGAAGCTTTCTTT.

This chain links TRBV30 with TRBJ1-2, with D possibly matching TRBD1 (5 bases). Trimming cost V 2 bases and J 3 bases, with 10 bases left between them. The CDR3 spans 13 residues. CDR1 is GTSNPN, CDR2 SVGIG, per germline (reference sequence). CDR3 in DNA: TGTGCCTGGAGTTACGACAGACACTATGGCTACACCTTC. As protein: CAWSYDRHYGYTF.

This chain connects TRBV29-1 to TRBJ1-1; no reliable D call. Between the trimmed V and J ends, which lost 7 bases and 2 bases, there was a span of 11 bases. In germline, CDR1 is SQVTM, CDR2 ANQGSEA. This CDR3 spans 12 amino acids. CDR3 region: CSGGLQNTEAFF. DNA of the CDR3: TGCAGCGGAGGACTGCAAAACACTGAAGCTTTCTTT.

This chain connects TRBV7-2 to TRBJ1-1; D call uncertain. The V end lost 6 bases, the J end lost 1 base, and 9 bases lay between the germline ends. CDR1 and CDR2 from the germline V gene are SGHTA and FQGNSA. The CDR3 has 13 amino acids. This CDR3 reads CASSPAGNTEAFF. As DNA, the CDR3 is TGTGCCAGCAGTCCGGCGGGGAACACTGAAGCTTTCTTT.